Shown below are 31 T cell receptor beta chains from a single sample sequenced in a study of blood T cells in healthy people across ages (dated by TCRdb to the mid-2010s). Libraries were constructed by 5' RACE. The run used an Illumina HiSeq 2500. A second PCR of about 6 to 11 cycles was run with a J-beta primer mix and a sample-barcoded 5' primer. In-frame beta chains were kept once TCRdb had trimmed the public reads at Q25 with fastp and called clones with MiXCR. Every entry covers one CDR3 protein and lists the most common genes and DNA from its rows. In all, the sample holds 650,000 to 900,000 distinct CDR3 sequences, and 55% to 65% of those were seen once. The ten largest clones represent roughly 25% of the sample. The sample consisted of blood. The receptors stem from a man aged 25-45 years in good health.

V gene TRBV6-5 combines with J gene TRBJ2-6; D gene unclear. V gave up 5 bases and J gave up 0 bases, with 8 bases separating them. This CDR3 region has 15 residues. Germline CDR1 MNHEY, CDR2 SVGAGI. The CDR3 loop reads CASSRLASGANVLTF. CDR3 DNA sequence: TGTGCCAGCAGTCGACTGGCCTCTGGGGCCAACGTCCTGACTTTC.

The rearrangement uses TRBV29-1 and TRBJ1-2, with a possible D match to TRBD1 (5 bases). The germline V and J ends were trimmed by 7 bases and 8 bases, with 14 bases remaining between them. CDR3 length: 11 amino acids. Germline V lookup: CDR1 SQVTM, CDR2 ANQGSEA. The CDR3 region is CSADGGDGYTF. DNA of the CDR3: TGCAGCGCTGATGGAGGGGACGGCTACACCTTC. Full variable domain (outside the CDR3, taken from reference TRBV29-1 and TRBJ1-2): SAVISQKPSRDICQRGTSLTIQCQVDSQVTMMFWYRQQPGQSLTLIATANQGSEATYESGFVIDKFPISRPNLTFSTLTVSNMSPEDSSIYLCSADGGDGYTFGSGTRLTVV.

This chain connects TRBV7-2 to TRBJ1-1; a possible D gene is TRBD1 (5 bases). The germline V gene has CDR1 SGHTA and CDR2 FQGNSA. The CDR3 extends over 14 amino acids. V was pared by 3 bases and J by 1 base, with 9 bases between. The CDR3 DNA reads TGTGCCAGCAGCTTCTCGACAGCGAACACTGAAGCTTTCTTT. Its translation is CASSFSTANTEAFF.

As DNA, the CDR3 is TGTGCCAGCAGCGAATTTTCTGGGGGAGAGACCCAGTACTTC. Residues: CASSEFSGGETQYF. This chain joins TRBV2 and TRBJ2-7, with D possibly being TRBD1 or TRBD2 (5 bases each). The J call may be incorrect, as the DNA end agrees better with TRBJ2-5. The CDR3 length is 14 residues. Per germline, CDR1 SNHLY and CDR2 FYNNEI.

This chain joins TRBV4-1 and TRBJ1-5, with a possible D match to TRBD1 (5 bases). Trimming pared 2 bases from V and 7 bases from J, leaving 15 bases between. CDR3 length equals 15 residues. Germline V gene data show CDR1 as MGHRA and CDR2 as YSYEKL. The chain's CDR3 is CASSQRDLTGQPQHF. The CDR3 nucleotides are TGCGCCAGCAGCCAACGGGACCTAACGGGACAGCCCCAGCATTTT.

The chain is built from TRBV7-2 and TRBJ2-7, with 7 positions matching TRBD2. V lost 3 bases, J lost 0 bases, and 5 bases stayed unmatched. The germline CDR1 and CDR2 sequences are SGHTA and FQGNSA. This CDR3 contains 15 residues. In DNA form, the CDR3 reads TGTGCCAGCAGCTTCCTGCGGGGGACCTCCTACGAGCAGTACTTC. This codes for CASSFLRGTSYEQYF.

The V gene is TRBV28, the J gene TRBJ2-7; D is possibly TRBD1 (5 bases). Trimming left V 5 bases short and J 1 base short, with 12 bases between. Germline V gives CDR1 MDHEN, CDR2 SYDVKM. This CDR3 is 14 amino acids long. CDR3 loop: CASSISGSSYEQYF. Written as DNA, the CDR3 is TGTGCCAGCAGTATTTCAGGGTCTTCCTACGAGCAGTACTTC.

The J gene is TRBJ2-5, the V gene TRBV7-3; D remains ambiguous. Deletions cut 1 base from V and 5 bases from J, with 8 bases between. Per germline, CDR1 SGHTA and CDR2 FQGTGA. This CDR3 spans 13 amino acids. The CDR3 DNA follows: TGTGCCAGCAGCTTAATGGAATGGGAGACCCAGTACTTC. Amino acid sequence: CASSLMEWETQYF.

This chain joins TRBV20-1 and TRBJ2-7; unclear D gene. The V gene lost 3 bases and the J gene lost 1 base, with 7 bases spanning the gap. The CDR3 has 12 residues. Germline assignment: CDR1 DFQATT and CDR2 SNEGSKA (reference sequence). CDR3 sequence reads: CSASPESYEQYF. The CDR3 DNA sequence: TGCAGTGCTAGTCCAGAATCCTACGAGCAGTACTTC.

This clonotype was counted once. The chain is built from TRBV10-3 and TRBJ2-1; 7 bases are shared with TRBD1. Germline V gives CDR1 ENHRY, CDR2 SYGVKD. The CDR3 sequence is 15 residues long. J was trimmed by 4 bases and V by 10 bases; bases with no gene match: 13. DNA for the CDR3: TGTGCCACCAATAAGGGGACAGAAGGTTACAATGAGCAGTTCTTC. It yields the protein CATNKGTEGYNEQFF.

The CDR3 coding sequence is TGTGCCAGCAGTGCGACAGCAACCTCCTACGAGCAGTACTTC. This translates into CASSATATSYEQYF. This rearrangement joins TRBV2 to TRBJ2-7, with a possible D match to TRBD1 (5 bases). The V and J ends lost 4 bases and 0 bases respectively, with 10 bases between them. The germline V gene has CDR1 SNHLY and CDR2 FYNNEI. This CDR3 is built from 14 residues.

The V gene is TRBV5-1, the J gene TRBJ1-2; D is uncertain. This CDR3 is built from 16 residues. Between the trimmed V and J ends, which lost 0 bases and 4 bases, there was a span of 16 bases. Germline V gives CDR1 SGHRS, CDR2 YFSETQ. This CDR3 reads CASSLEPIEASYGYTF. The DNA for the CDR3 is TGCGCCAGCAGCTTGGAGCCAATAGAGGCCTCCTATGGCTACACCTTC.

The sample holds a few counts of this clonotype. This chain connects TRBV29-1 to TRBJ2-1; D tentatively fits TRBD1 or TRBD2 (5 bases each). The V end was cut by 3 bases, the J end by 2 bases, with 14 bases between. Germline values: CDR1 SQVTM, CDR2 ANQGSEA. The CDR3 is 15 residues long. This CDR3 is CSVDGASTAYNEQFF. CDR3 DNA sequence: TGCAGCGTTGACGGGGCCTCAACGGCCTACAATGAGCAGTTCTTC.

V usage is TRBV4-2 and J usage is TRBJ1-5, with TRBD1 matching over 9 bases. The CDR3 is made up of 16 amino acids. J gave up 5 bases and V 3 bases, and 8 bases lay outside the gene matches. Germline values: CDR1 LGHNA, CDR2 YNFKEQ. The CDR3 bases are TGTGCCAGCAGCCAGGGAGGGGGACAGGGCCATCAGCCCCAGCATTTT. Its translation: CASSQGGGQGHQPQHF.

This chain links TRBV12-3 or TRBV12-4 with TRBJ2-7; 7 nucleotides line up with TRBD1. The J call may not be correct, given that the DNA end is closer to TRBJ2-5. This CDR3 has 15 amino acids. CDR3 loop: CASSKPLTGTETQYF. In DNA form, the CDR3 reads TGTGCCAGCTCCAAGCCTTTGACAGGGACAGAGACCCAGTACTTC.

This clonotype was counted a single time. The CDR3 DNA is TGCAGTGTTCCGACGGGGGGAGTTTACGAGCAGTACTTC. Its translation is CSVPTGGVYEQYF. This chain joins TRBV20-1 and TRBJ2-7; 7 nucleotides line up with TRBD2. The germline gives CDR1 DFQATT, CDR2 SNEGSKA (reference sequence). The CDR3 is made up of 13 amino acids. V lost 7 bases, J lost 4 bases, and 10 bases stayed unmatched.

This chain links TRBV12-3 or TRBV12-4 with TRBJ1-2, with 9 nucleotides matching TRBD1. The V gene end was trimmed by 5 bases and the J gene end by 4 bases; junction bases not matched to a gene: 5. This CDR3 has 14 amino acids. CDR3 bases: TGTGCCAGCAGTCCCGCACAGGGGGCCTATGGCTACACCTTC. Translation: CASSPAQGAYGYTF.

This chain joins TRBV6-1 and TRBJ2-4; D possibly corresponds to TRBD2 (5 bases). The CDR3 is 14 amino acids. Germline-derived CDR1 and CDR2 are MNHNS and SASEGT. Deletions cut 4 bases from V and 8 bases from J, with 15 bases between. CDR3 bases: TGTGCCAGCAGTGCGGTCAGAGGGAATGACATTCAGTACTTC. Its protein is CASSAVRGNDIQYF.

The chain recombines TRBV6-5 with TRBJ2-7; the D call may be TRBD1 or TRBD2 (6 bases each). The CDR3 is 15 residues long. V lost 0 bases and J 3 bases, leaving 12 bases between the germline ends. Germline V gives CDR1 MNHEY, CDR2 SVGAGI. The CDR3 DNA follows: TGTGCCAGCAGTTACTCCCCGGGGGCGTTCTACGAGCAGTACTTC. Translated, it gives CASSYSPGAFYEQYF.

CDR3 DNA sequence: TGCAGTGCTAGTTCCCTCCGGGAGCCGCAAGAGACCCAGTACTTC. Translation gives CSASSLREPQETQYF. The chain joins TRBV20-1 to TRBJ2-7, with D possibly matching TRBD2 (6 bases). The DNA end is a closer match to TRBJ2-5, so the J assignment may be wrong. The CDR3 consists of 15 residues. Germline CDR1 is DFQATT and CDR2 is SNEGSKA (reference sequence).

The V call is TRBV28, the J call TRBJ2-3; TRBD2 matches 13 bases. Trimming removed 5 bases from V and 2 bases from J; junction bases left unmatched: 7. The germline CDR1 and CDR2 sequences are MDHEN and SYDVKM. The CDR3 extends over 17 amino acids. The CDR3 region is CASSPMTSGGNTDTQYF. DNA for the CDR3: TGTGCCAGCAGTCCTATGACTAGCGGGGGGAACACAGATACGCAGTATTTT.

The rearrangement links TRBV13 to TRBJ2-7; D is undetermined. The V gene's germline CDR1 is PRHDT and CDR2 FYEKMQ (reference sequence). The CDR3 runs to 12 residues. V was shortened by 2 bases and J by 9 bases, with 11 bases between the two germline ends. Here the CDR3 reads CASSLRAVRQYF. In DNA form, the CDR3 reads TGTGCCAGCAGCTTACGGGCAGTTCGGCAGTACTTC.

The CDR3: CASSPRTGGLSGYTF. The CDR3 region has the DNA TGTGCCAGCAGCCCTCGGACAGGGGGCCTTAGTGGCTACACCTTC. V is TRBV14 and J is TRBJ1-2; 11 bases align to TRBD1. CDR1 and CDR2 from the germline V gene are SGHDN and FVKESK. V lost 4 bases and J lost 7; bases outside the gene matches: 8. The CDR3 is 15 residues long.

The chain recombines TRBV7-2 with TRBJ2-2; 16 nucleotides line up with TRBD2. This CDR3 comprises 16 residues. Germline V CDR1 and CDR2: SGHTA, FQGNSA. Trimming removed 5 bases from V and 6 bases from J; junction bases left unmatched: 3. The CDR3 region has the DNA TGTGCCAGCAGCCAGGGGACTAGCGGGGGGGCCGGGGAGCTGTTTTTT. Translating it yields CASSQGTSGGAGELFF.

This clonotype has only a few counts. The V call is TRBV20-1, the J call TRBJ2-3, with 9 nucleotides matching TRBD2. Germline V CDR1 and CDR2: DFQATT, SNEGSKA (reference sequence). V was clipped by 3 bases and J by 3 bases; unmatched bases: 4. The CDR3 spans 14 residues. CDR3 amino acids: CSASNSGGTDTQYF. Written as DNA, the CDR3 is TGCAGTGCTAGTAATAGCGGGGGTACAGATACGCAGTATTTT.

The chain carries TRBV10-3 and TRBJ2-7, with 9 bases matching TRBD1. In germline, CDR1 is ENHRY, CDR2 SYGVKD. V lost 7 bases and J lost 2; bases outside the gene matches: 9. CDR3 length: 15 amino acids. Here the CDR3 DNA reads TGTGCCATCAATCCCGGACAGGGGCGAGCCTACGAGCAGTACTTC. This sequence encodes CAINPGQGRAYEQYF.

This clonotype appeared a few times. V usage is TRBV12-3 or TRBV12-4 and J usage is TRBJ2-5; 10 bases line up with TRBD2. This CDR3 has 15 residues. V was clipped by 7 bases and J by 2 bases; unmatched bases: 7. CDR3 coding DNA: TGTGCCAGCACCTTAACTAGCGGGATACAAGAGACCCAGTACTTC. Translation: CASTLTSGIQETQYF.

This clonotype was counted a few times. Here the CDR3 DNA reads TGTGCCATCAGCGACAGGGATGGGACTGAAGCTTTCTTT. Protein: CAISDRDGTEAFF. The V and J genes are TRBV10-3 and TRBJ1-1; 7 nucleotides align to TRBD1. The V gene end was trimmed by 6 bases and the J gene end by 5 bases; junction bases not matched to a gene: 6. The CDR3 has 13 amino acids. Per germline, CDR1 ENHRY and CDR2 SYGVKD.

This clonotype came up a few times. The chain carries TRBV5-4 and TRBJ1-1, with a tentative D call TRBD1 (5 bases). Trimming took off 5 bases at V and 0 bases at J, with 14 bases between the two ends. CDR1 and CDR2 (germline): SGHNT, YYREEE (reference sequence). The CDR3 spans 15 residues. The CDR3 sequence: CASSPGGVMNTEAFF. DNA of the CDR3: TGTGCCAGCAGTCCGGGGGGAGTCATGAACACTGAAGCTTTCTTT.

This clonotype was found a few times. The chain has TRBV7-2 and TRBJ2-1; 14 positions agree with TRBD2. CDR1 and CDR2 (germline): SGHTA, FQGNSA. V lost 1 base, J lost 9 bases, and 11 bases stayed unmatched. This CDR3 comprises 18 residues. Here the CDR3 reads CASSLGRSTSGGASEQFF. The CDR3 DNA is TGTGCCAGCAGCTTAGGACGGTCGACTAGCGGGGGGGCCAGTGAGCAGTTCTTC. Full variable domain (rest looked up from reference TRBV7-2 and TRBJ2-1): GAGVSQSPSNKVTEKGKDVELRCDPISGHTALYWYRQSLGQGLEFLIYFQGNSAPDKSGLPSDRFSAERTGGSVSTLTIQRTQQEDSAVYLCASSLGRSTSGGASEQFFGPGTRLTVL.

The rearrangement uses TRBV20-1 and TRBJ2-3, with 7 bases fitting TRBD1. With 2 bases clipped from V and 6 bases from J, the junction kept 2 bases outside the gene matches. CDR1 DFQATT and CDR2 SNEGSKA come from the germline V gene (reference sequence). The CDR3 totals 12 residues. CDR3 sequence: CSARPQGDTQYF. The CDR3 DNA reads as TGCAGTGCTAGACCACAGGGGGATACGCAGTATTTT.